The subject of this entry is one T cell receptor beta chain. This clone appeared a few times. No cognate antigen has been identified for it. Per-base quality was not reported, and no clone a single base away is much larger than it. This record belongs to a study of cytomegalovirus exposure and HLA in healthy donors (dated by TCRdb to about 2017). Regarding the complete study: According to an earlier analysis of 587 of the donors, about 179 million T cells yielded 117 million unique TCR beta sequences and more than 250 Gb of sequence data. A later genetic analysis took genome-wide SNP genotypes for about three fifths of the 666 donors and used that subset as a discovery cohort. The study aimed to test whether signatures of past pathogen exposure could be identified by cataloging public T cell receptors. Rather than using new phenotypic data, the later analysis identified candidate immune exposures from TCR beta sequences and from how often those sequences occurred across donors. Around 320 gigabases of sequencing data and tens of millions of unique TCR sequences were included in an early release covering several hundred HLA-typed donors. To predict cytomegalovirus infection status, the study combined high-throughput TCR immunosequencing, statistical association of individual TCRs with disease status, and machine learning. A later analysis re-examined previously published TCR beta repertoires from roughly 650 donors and added high-resolution HLA genotyping to investigate patterns of TCR occurrence. To decide whether each TCR beta V gene segment behaved as functional or pseudogenic, an earlier analysis of some 600 of the donors relied on high-throughput TCR beta sequencing. Alongside the repertoire data, information on donor age, sex, ethnicity and CMV serostatus was compiled. Using immunosequencing, the study profiled T cell repertoires from around 680 subjects and related those repertoires to cytomegalovirus serostatus. Every discovery cohort repertoire had been produced on one sequencing platform. A separate validation cohort of about 110 different subjects was used in addition to the roughly 620-subject first cohort. Both class I and class II loci were covered by HLA typing, at four-digit resolution. Because of strong linkage in the cohort, five DR-DQ haplotypes were treated as single units for association and clustering. Among a few hundred genotyped donors of the cohort, an average of around 240,000 unique TCR beta nucleotide sequences were sequenced per donor, around 18% of them non-productive. Of the 300 to 500 genotyped donors, more than 75% were placed in the genetic ancestry cluster associated with self-reported Caucasian donors. The number of donors typed differed by locus, with roughly 620-640 for A, B, C, DRB1 and DQB1, approximately 500 for DQA1, some 570 for DPA1, and some 450 for DPB1.

The cohort consisted of hundreds of healthy bone marrow donors. All cohort members were sampled while nominally healthy, although unrecorded immune exposures were likely present. Of the 550 to 750 cohort members, about 280 had positive CMV serostatus and 350 to 450 had negative CMV serostatus, and CMV serostatus was not recorded for the donor. A peripheral blood sample was provided by each donor, and peripheral blood mononuclear cells were used for TCR beta sequencing. Genomic DNA was extracted from the blood cell samples with the Qiagen DNeasy Blood Extraction Kit. The library was generated by the immunoSEQ multiplex PCR assay. For the multiplex PCR, a mixture combining 60 forward primers for TCR Vbeta segments and 13 reverse primers for TCR Jbeta segments was used. Amplification of the CDR3 region of rearranged TCR beta genes was performed with a multiplex PCR assay on genomic DNA. The Illumina HiSeq System was used to sequence the amplified TCR beta libraries as 87-base-pair reads. Concerning the study's data processing: In a later analysis, 77 million or so unique TCR beta chains were counted across the approximately 670 repertoires, and around 11 million of these chains were shared by at least two donors. Raw reads were error-corrected and collapsed into unique sequences by a nearest-neighbor algorithm in which closely related sequences were merged to remove PCR and sequencing errors. CDR3 sequences were aligned to IMGT reference sequences to assign V, D and J gene segments. For a sequence to be retained, a match of at least six nucleotides was required to both a V gene segment and a J gene segment. A rearrangement was called productive if the CDR3 had no stop codons and remained in frame with V and J, and every other rearrangement was called non-productive. Following IMGT convention, CDR3 was defined as the stretch from the second conserved V-encoded cysteine to the conserved J-encoded phenylalanine. The earlier analysis of 587 of the donors excluded sequences that lacked an unambiguous match to a single V gene segment. An earlier analysis of several hundred of the donors called V segments functional above 56.7% productive rearrangements and segregating when the between-donor standard deviation exceeded 5%. To diagnose cytomegalovirus status from the catalog of TCR beta chain sequences, a statistical classification framework was built. In a later analysis, V and J genes were assigned by comparing TCR nucleotide sequences against IMGT/GENE-DB human TR gene sequences. In a later analysis, CDR3 sequences and most-parsimonious VDJ recombination scenarios were assigned using the TCRdist pipeline. In a later analysis, each TCR beta chain was defined by its CDR3 amino acid sequence together with its V-gene family, and reads lacking a unique V-gene family were excluded. As a way to deal with suspected cross-contamination and a sequencing artifact, a later analysis dropped 450 to 600 nucleotide sequences that were highly shared and had low generation probability. In a later analysis, a clonal expansion index was calculated for each public chain from normalized within-repertoire ranks of inferred template counts. A later analysis computed generation probabilities with a VDJ recombination model fitted to out-of-frame rearrangements, and checked the results against IGoR. In a later analysis, hypergeometric tests were used to score TCR-TCR, TCR-HLA and TCR-CMV co-occurrence, with a repertoire-size bias correction applied to TCR pairs. To estimate false discovery rates, a later analysis permuted the HLA or CMV assignments 20 times. In a later analysis, co-occurring TCRs were grouped using DBSCAN, with TCRdist sequence similarity added in when clustering inside HLA-allele-positive subsets. For co-occurrence clustering, repertoires with fewer than 30,000 or more than 120,000 public chains were excluded, along with roughly 5 repertoires with anomalous nucleotide sharing. This is the immuneACCESS table as TCRdb keeps it, with only in-frame sequences that have V and J called. A part of the clones is gone; compared with another copy, unresolved V genes explain less than half, and the rest is unexplained. Clonal size and the V and J genes are those of that table, whereas D and trimming came from the DNA. Present in this sample are some 130,000 clones, approximately 80% of which were seen just once. Just over 1% of the sample is in the top ten clones.

V gives up 2 bases and J gives up 6 bases, and the segment between their germline ends measures 16 bases. Per the germline V gene, MGHRA is the CDR1 and YSYEKL is the CDR2. The CDR3 sequence holds 15 residues, the cysteine and phenylalanine included. Only the CDR3 portion is preserved as DNA: 45 bases, with reading frame beginning at the first base. The paper's findings and limits, for the study overall: V-gene and J-gene trimming of TCR beta chains was associated with a missense DCLRE1C variant in a later genetic analysis, and the association was replicated in an independent cohort. The authors suggested that the approach could potentially be generalized to other disease states and immunological phenotypes. The earlier analysis of 587 of the donors excluded around 17 rarely observed V segments, including chromosome 9 orphons, because counts were too low. In a later analysis, the rate of TCR association differed among HLA loci, with DRB1 alleles having the most associated TCRs and HLA-C alleles having the fewest. In a later analysis, most CMV-associated TCR beta chains were found to appear HLA-restricted, with HLA associations seemingly driven largely by CMV exposure. Because some donors lacked HLA typing at each locus, the association tests relied only on the typed subset. Three of the identified cytomegalovirus-associated TCR beta chains were confirmed in vitro to be specific for cytomegalovirus antigens. In an earlier analysis of approximately 590 of the donors, most TCR beta V segments appeared in productive rearrangements about 90% or about 30% of the time, broadly matching IMGT annotations. Assigning TCR associations to individual alleles was difficult when HLA alleles, especially DR and DQ, strongly co-occurred. A further reported finding was that TCR beta sequences accurately predicted the HLA-A and HLA-B alleles for most subjects in the first cohort. In a later analysis, HLA-associated TCR beta chains were found to be more clonally expanded and to have lower generation probabilities than equally common non-associated chains. The cohort was sequenced for TCR beta chains only, and without alpha or paired-chain data the features that could be detected were limited. In a later analysis, several top co-occurrence clusters were reported to appear linked to parvovirus B19, influenza, CMV and Epstein-Barr virus. Across donors, most TCR sequences were observed very rarely, whereas some public TCRs were present in many individuals. Correlated functional status among segregating V segments might reflect linkage disequilibrium, but an unknown experimental factor could not be ruled out. A later analysis associated roughly 17,000 TCR beta sequences with specific HLA alleles at a false discovery rate of 0.05. Compared with the approximately 700-donor mean, donors in an Asian-associated ancestry cluster had fewer N-insertions in productive TCRs, according to a later genetic analysis. The classifier was reported to diagnose cytomegalovirus status with high specificity and sensitivity in both the original and validation cohorts. A cluster of highly shared sequence variants was judged likely to be a technical artifact of the sequencing pipeline. The study gave a list of about 170 TCR beta chains associated with cytomegalovirus. Because the 87-base-pair reads could not distinguish some IMGT-functional V segments, including TRBV6-2 and TRBV6-3, those segments were excluded. Immune exposure information for the cohort was limited to CMV serostatus. Presence/absence analyses assumed roughly uniform sequencing depth across donors, an assumption that may not hold.

This clonotype originated in a human donor in good health. The chain is encoded by TRBV4-1 joined to TRBJ1-2; TRBD1 is a weak D gene call, 6 bases matching. Specimen: PBMCs. The nucleotide sequence is TGCGCCAGCAGCCAACCTCAGGGGCCTCCTCATGGCTACACCTTC. Translated, it reads CASSQPQGPPHGYTF.